Listed below are T cell receptor beta chains from one sample, sequenced in a study of human T cells and chemical hapten exposure. From the RACE reads, TCRdb called clonotypes with MiXCR, one entry per CDR3 protein. Of some 110,000 distinct CDR3 sequences in the sample, 9% to 15% were seen once. Specimen: whole blood, collected in connection with sensitization to the hapten diphenylcyclopropenone (DPC). These receptor sequences come from a woman aged 50 to 65 with alopecia areata. Some clones in this sample may be carry-over from other donors' samples. CDR3s include the opening cysteine and the closing phenylalanine or tryptophan. The D gene is left open where the match is weak. Clone size is shown for a subset of rows, as once, few, many or a class of expanded clone.

V gene	clone size	D gene	J gene	CDR3 length	CDR3 DNA	CDR3 protein
TRBV4-1	few	.	TRBJ2-5	16	TGCGCCAGCAGCCAATACCCGGGAGTCGGACAAGAGACCCAGTACTTC	CASSQYPGVGQETQYF
TRBV7-2	.	.	TRBJ1-2	11	TGTGCCAGTGCCAGTAACTATGGCTACACCTTC	CASASNYGYTF
TRBV28	few	.	TRBJ1-1	14	TGTGCCAGCAGCTCAGGAGGAGGTAACACTGAAGCTTTCTTT	CASSSGGGNTEAFF
TRBV7-9	few	.	TRBJ1-1	12	TGTGCCAGCAGCCCCGGAGGCACTGAAGCTTTCTTT	CASSPGGTEAFF
TRBV5-1	few	.	TRBJ1-1	11	TGCGCCAGCACCGGGGACACTGAAGCTTTCTTT	CASTGDTEAFF
TRBV4-1	few	.	TRBJ2-2	17	TGCGCCAGCAGCCAAGAAGGGCTGGGGGCGAACACCGGGGAGCTGTTTTTT	CASSQEGLGANTGELFF
TRBV7-6	.	TRBD2	TRBJ2-2	18	TGTGCCAGCAGCTTACGGTCCCGGACTAGCGCAGACACCGGGGAGCTGTTTTTT	CASSLRSRTSADTGELFF
TRBV29-1	few	.	TRBJ2-1	12	TGCAGCGTTCAGGGTTCCTACAATGAGCAGTTCTTC	CSVQGSYNEQFF
TRBV5-1	many	TRBD2	TRBJ2-7	16	TGCGCCAGCAGCTTTGGGACTAGCGGTAAGACCTACGAGCAGTACTTC	CASSFGTSGKTYEQYF
TRBV20-1	many	TRBD2	TRBJ2-1	14	TGCAGTGCAACCGGGACTAGCGGGGGCCCCGAGCAGTTCTTC	CSATGTSGGPEQFF
TRBV11-2	.	TRBD2	TRBJ2-1	18	TGTGCCAGCAGCCTTTTTCCCGCCCCCGGGACTAGCGGAAATGAGCAGTTCTTC	CASSLFPAPGTSGNEQFF
TRBV7-9	.	TRBD1	TRBJ1-3	15	TGTGTCAGCAGCTTAGCAGGGGGCCATGGAAACACCATATATTTT	CVSSLAGGHGNTIYF
TRBV7-6	many	.	TRBJ2-5	14	TGTGCCAGCAGCTTAGTAGACAGGCAAGAGACCCAGTACTTC	CASSLVDRQETQYF
TRBV6-1	.	TRBD1	TRBJ2-3	16	TGTGCCAGCAGTCCACAATTAACAGGGGGCCCAGATACGCAGTATTTT	CASSPQLTGGPDTQYF
TRBV20-1	.	TRBD1	TRBJ1-1	19	TGCAGTGCTAGGGGCCGCGGTAGGGAAAGGGGGCCAATGAACACTGAAGCTTTCTTT	CSARGRGRERGPMNTEAFF
TRBV11-2	many	.	TRBJ1-1	13	TGTGCCAGCAGCTTAGTTCTGAACACTGAAGCTTTCTTT	CASSLVLNTEAFF
TRBV11-2	.	.	TRBJ2-1	16	TGTGCCAGCAGCTTTCATATGAATTCGTACTACAATGAGCAGTTCTTC	CASSFHMNSYYNEQFF
TRBV5-1	few	.	TRBJ1-5	14	TGCGCCAGCAGCACTGGGACACCTAATCAGCCCCAGCATTTT	CASSTGTPNQPQHF
TRBV20-1	few	.	TRBJ2-4	13	TGCAGTGCTACTCCGGGAAGCAGGAACATTCAGTACTTC	CSATPGSRNIQYF
TRBV28	.	.	TRBJ2-3	12	TGTGCCAGCAGTTTAGGGCCCCGTACGCAGTATTTT	CASSLGPRTQYF
TRBV6-2/TRBV6-3	few	.	TRBJ1-1	14	TGTGCCAGCAGGGGCTTGGGGGGAAGCACTGAAGCTTTCTTT	CASRGLGGSTEAFF